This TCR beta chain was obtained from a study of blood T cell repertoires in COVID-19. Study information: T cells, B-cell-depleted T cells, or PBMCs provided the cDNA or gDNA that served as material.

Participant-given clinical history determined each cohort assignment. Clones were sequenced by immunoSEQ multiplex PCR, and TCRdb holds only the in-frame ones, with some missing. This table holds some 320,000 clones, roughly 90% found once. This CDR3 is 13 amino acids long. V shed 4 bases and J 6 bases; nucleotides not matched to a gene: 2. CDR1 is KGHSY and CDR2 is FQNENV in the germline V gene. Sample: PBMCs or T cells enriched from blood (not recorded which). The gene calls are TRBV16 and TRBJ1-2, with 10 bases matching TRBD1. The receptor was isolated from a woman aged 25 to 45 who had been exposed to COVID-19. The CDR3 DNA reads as TGTGCCAGCAGCCGGGGGACAGGGGATGGCTACACCTTC. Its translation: CASSRGTGDGYTF.